This T cell receptor (beta chain) was retrieved from a study of T cells expressing NK-cell markers. There are 14 residues in the CDR3. In germline, CDR1 is SGHRS, CDR2 YFSETQ. Each CDR3 protein gets one entry in TCRdb, which reprocessed the 5' RACE reads and gives no DNA. The repertoire table contains about 150,000 distinct CDR3 sequences. Material for sequencing was blood T cells: a sorted CD56 or NKG2C T cell subset, CD4+ or CD8+ T cells, or bulk PBMC T cells (not recorded which). The rearrangement uses TRBV5-1 and TRBJ1-4; the D gene TCRdb calls, TRBD1, cannot be checked with no DNA. This sequence originates from a man in his late teens or twenties in good health. CDR3 sequence reads: CASSPEGGDEKLFF.